These 26 T cell receptor beta chains share one sample of origin, sequenced in a study of graft-versus-host responses after intestinal transplantation. Method: immunoSEQ multiplex PCR; TCRdb's copy keeps in-frame clones and lacks some. The sample holds 12,000 or so clones; roughly 93% are singletons and the top ten take roughly 20%. The source material was PBMCs, sampled around 110 days after intestinal transplant. The receptors stem from a human patient who received an intestinal transplant, so some T cells may come from the graft donor.

V is TRBV19 and J is TRBJ2-3; 8 bases match TRBD2. The length of the CDR3 is 15 residues. The trim removed 6 bases at V and 5 bases at J, leaving 10 bases unmatched. Germline-derived CDR1 and CDR2 are LNHDA and SQIVND (reference sequence). CDR3 coding DNA: TGTGCCAGTAGGTTGGAGGCGCTAGCGGGAGATACGCAGTATTTT. Translated: CASRLEALAGDTQYF.

The gene calls are TRBV11-2 and TRBJ2-3, with D perhaps matching TRBD2 (5 bases). Per the germline V gene, CDR1 is SGHAT and CDR2 is FQNNGV. There are 16 residues in the CDR3. V gave up 4 bases and J gave up 3 bases, with 17 bases separating them. CDR3 sequence reads: CASSSWTHPGTDTQYF. For the CDR3, the DNA is TGTGCCAGCAGCTCGTGGACTCACCCTGGGACAGATACGCAGTATTTT.

There are a few counts of this clone. One end of the junction is discordant with germline, which a read error may explain. The chain has TRBV5-1 and TRBJ1-5; 8 nucleotides align to TRBD1. CDR1 is SGHRS and CDR2 is YFSETQ in the germline V gene. The CDR3 length is 15 residues. The CDR3 spells CASSPRQGMVTAPAF. The CDR3 nucleotides are TGCGCCAGCAGCCCGAGACAGGGGATGGTGACAGCCCCAGCATTT.

The chain uses TRBV6-1 and TRBJ2-1; D possibly corresponds to TRBD1 (7 bases). The germline V gene has CDR1 MNHNS and CDR2 SASEGT. V shed 9 bases and J shed 2 bases, with 11 bases lying between them. This CDR3 has 13 residues. The CDR3 DNA is TGTGCCAGGGGGGGACAGACCTACAATGAGCAGTTCTTC. Amino acids: CARGGQTYNEQFF.

The chain couples TRBV27 to TRBJ1-5; 10 nucleotides align to TRBD1. Looked up from germline, CDR1 is MNHEY and CDR2 is SMNVEV (reference sequence). The V segment lost 3 bases and the J segment 4 bases; nucleotides outside the gene matches: 6. The CDR3 length is 16 residues. DNA of the CDR3: TGTGCCAGCAGTTTGACAGGGGGCCCTCTGAATCAGCCCCAGCATTTT. Its protein product is CASSLTGGPLNQPQHF.

CDR3 sequence: CASLRQPSRTDTQYF. The CDR3 nucleotides read TGTGCCAGCCTAAGACAGCCTTCTCGCACAGATACGCAGTATTTT. The rearrangement uses TRBV6-1 and TRBJ2-3; the D gene is possibly TRBD1 (5 bases). There are 15 residues in the CDR3. CDR1 is MNHNS, CDR2 SASEGT, per germline. Trimming stripped 8 bases from V and 1 base from J, with 16 bases between.

This chain joins TRBV7-9 and TRBJ1-1; 12 bases are a match to TRBD1. Germline values: CDR1 SEHNR, CDR2 FQNEAQ (reference sequence). The V and J ends lost 5 bases and 7 bases, in that order; junction bases with no gene match: 17. The CDR3 totals 18 residues. CDR3: CASSIKFGTGGSYGEAFF. In DNA form, the CDR3 reads TGTGCCAGCAGCATAAAATTCGGGACAGGGGGCTCCTACGGTGAAGCTTTCTTT.

V usage is TRBV19 and J usage is TRBJ1-4; a weak D match, TRBD1 (5 bases). CDR3 size: 17 residues. Germline V CDR1 and CDR2: LNHDA, SQIVND (reference sequence). The V and J ends lost 3 bases and 5 bases respectively, with 19 bases between them. The CDR3 sequence: CASSIQPRGTVNEKLFF. CDR3 DNA sequence: TGTGCCAGTAGTATCCAACCTCGCGGGACGGTAAATGAAAAACTGTTTTTT.

The chain recombines TRBV28 with TRBJ1-1, with D perhaps matching TRBD1 (5 bases). CDR3 length equals 15 residues. Germline V lookup: CDR1 MDHEN, CDR2 SYDVKM. Trimming cost V 3 bases and J 5 bases, with 16 bases left between them. CDR3 DNA: TGTGCCAGCAGTTTTCTGGGGGAAGGGAGGACTGAAGCTTTCTTT. Protein sequence: CASSFLGEGRTEAFF.

The CDR3 protein is CASRLEKGSDTQYF. CDR3 sequence (DNA): TGTGCCAGCAGACTGGAAAAGGGGTCAGATACGCAGTATTTT. This chain uses TRBV6-5 with TRBJ2-3; TRBD1 might be the D (5 bases). V lost 6 bases to trimming and J lost 4 bases, with 14 bases between them. This CDR3 is built from 14 residues. Germline values: CDR1 MNHEY, CDR2 SVGAGI.

J is TRBJ2-5 and V is TRBV19, with D hard to call. The CDR3 has 13 amino acids. Trimming removed 5 bases from V and 8 bases from J, with 15 bases in between. Germline CDR1 is LNHDA and CDR2 is SQIVND (reference sequence). CDR3 sequence reads: CASSVGSEYTQYF. Written as DNA, the CDR3 is TGTGCCAGTAGTGTTGGGTCCGAATACACCCAGTACTTC.

The CDR3, as DNA: TGTGCCAGCAGTTTAACCCGGGACAATACCTACGAGCAGTACTTC. Encoded protein: CASSLTRDNTYEQYF. The rearrangement joins TRBV27 to TRBJ2-5; TRBD1 might be the D (6 bases). The J call may be in error: the DNA end matches TRBJ2-7 better. The CDR3 extends over 15 amino acids. Germline CDR1 and CDR2: MNHEY and SMNVEV (reference sequence).

The V gene is TRBV30, the J gene TRBJ2-7; 10 positions agree with TRBD2. Germline values: CDR1 GTSNPN, CDR2 SVGIG (reference sequence). The CDR3 is made up of 17 amino acids. Germline trimming cut 1 base from V and 0 bases from J; bases unmatched to any gene: 9. CDR3 DNA: TGTGCCTGGAGTGAACGGCTAGCGGGAGTGAACTCCTACGAGCAGTACTTC. As protein: CAWSERLAGVNSYEQYF.

The rearrangement links TRBV6-5 to TRBJ1-1; TRBD1 matches 9 bases. J lost 1 base, V lost 3 bases, and 6 bases had no gene match. The CDR3 runs to 16 residues. From germline, CDR1 is MNHEY and CDR2 SVGAGI. The CDR3 coding sequence is TGTGCCAGCAGTTATTTGGGACAGGGACGGAACACTGAAGCTTTCTTT. Amino acid sequence: CASSYLGQGRNTEAFF.

This clone is a singleton in its sample. The chain uses TRBV7-8 and TRBJ2-7, with TRBD2 identical over 7 bases. V shed 5 bases, J shed 4 bases, and the junction held 5 bases outside the gene matches. This CDR3 has 13 residues. Germline CDR1 and CDR2: SGHVS and FQNEAQ. The CDR3 region has the DNA TGTGCCAGCAGCGCCGAGGGAGGGTACGAGCAGTACTTC. This sequence encodes CASSAEGGYEQYF.

The chain combines TRBV2 with TRBJ2-7; 10 bases map to TRBD2. J was trimmed by 5 bases and V by 1 base; bases with no gene match: 8. Germline V gene sequence: CDR1 SNHLY, CDR2 FYNNEI. The CDR3 length is 16 residues. CDR3 amino acids: CASSEGPSGSIDEQYF. The CDR3 nucleotides are TGTGCCAGCAGTGAAGGTCCTAGCGGGAGTATCGACGAGCAGTACTTC. The complete variable domain, with remaining parts taken from reference TRBV2 and TRBJ2-7, reads EPEVTQTPSHQVTQMGQEVILRCVPISNHLYFYWYRQILGQKVEFLVSFYNNEISEKSEIFDDQFSVERPDGSNFTLKIRSTKLEDSAMYFCASSEGPSGSIDEQYFGPGTRLTVT.

Notes on this clone: A read error may account for a junction end that differs from germline. The rearrangement joins TRBV2 to TRBJ1-6; weak D call: TRBD1 (6 bases). The CDR3 consists of 18 residues. Germline CDR1 SNHLY, CDR2 FYNNEI. The CDR3 region is CASSEPGGAGVYNSPPHF. Here the CDR3 DNA reads TGTGCCAGCAGTGAACCGGGGGGCGCAGGGGTATATAATTCACCCCCCCACTTT.

This CDR3 reads CASSPGLAGQDTQYF. The DNA for the CDR3 is TGTGCCAGCAGCCCGGGACTAGCGGGACAAGATACGCAGTATTTT. The rearrangement joins TRBV13 to TRBJ2-3; 13 positions match TRBD2. The CDR3 has 15 amino acids. V lost 5 bases to trimming and J lost 5 bases; unmatched junction nucleotides: 4. Germline V gene data show CDR1 as PRHDT and CDR2 as FYEKMQ (reference sequence).

This chain joins TRBV5-1 and TRBJ2-5; 7 bases are shared with TRBD2. J lost 3 bases, V lost 0 bases, and 5 bases had no gene match. Germline V gives CDR1 SGHRS, CDR2 YFSETQ. The CDR3 is made up of 15 amino acids. The CDR3 DNA reads TGCGCCAGCAGCTTGGTGGGGAGCGGGGAAGAGACCCAGTACTTC. Translating it yields CASSLVGSGEETQYF. Supplemented by reference TRBV5-1 and TRBJ2-5, the full variable domain reads KAGVTQTPRYLIKTRGQQVTLSCSPISGHRSVSWYQQTPGQGLQFLFEYFSETQRNKGNFPGRFSGRQFSNSRSEMNVSTLELGDSALYLCASSLVGSGEETQYFGPGTRLLVL.

J is TRBJ2-7 and V is TRBV2; the match to TRBD2 covers 8 bases. With V trimmed by 3 bases and J by 0 bases, 1 base remained unmatched. Looked up from germline, CDR1 is SNHLY and CDR2 is FYNNEI. The CDR3 has 14 residues. CDR3 amino acids: CASSELAGSYEQYF. CDR3 DNA: TGTGCCAGCAGTGAGCTAGCGGGCTCCTACGAGCAGTACTTC.

In this sample, this clone turned up once. The chain employs TRBV28 and TRBJ1-1; 7 bases are shared with TRBD1. The junction had 6 bases not matched to a gene; V was cut back by 4 bases and J by 4 bases. Germline values: CDR1 MDHEN, CDR2 SYDVKM. This CDR3 has 14 residues. CDR3 nucleotide sequence: TGTGCCAGCAGTTCCTACAGGGGTAGCACTGAAGCTTTCTTT. It specifies CASSSYRGSTEAFF.

The chain uses TRBV7-2 and TRBJ1-2; D gene uncertain. CDR3 length equals 14 residues. Germline V CDR1 and CDR2: SGHTA, FQGNSA. Trimming left V 2 bases short and J 8 bases short, with 15 bases between. The CDR3 DNA reads as TGTGCCAGCAGCTTACCCCCGCAGATGGGAGGCTACACCTTC. This encodes CASSLPPQMGGYTF.

The chain recombines TRBV19 with TRBJ2-5; 10 nucleotides match TRBD2. Gene TRBJ2-7 matches the end of the DNA better, so the J call may be wrong. The CDR3 spans 14 residues. Germline V lookup: CDR1 LNHDA, CDR2 SQIVND (reference sequence). The CDR3 sequence is CASSIGTSGYEQYF. DNA of the CDR3: TGTGCCAGTAGTATAGGGACTAGCGGATACGAGCAGTACTTC.

V is TRBV7-7 and J is TRBJ2-5; possibly TRBD2 for D (6 bases). Germline CDR1 and CDR2: SSHAT and FNYEAQ (reference sequence). Trimming pared 5 bases from V and 1 base from J, leaving 17 bases between. CDR3 length: 16 amino acids. CDR3 sequence: CASSPEGRGFQETQYF. The CDR3, as DNA: TGTGCCAGCAGCCCAGAAGGGCGGGGCTTCCAAGAGACCCAGTACTTC.

This chain joins TRBV9 and TRBJ2-1; the D gene is possibly TRBD2 (6 bases). The CDR3 has 17 residues. V lost 4 bases and J 0 bases, leaving 17 bases between the germline ends. The germline V gene has CDR1 SGDLS and CDR2 YYNGEE. The CDR3 protein is CASSPRGAQSSYNEQFF. The CDR3 DNA follows: TGTGCCAGCAGCCCCCGCGGGGCCCAGAGCTCCTACAATGAGCAGTTCTTC.

The gene calls are TRBV28 and TRBJ2-5, with 8 bases identical to TRBD1. The CDR3 consists of 14 residues. CDR1 and CDR2 (germline): MDHEN, SYDVKM. With 5 bases clipped from V and 1 base from J, the junction kept 3 bases outside the gene matches. DNA of the CDR3: TGTGCCAGCAGTGGGACAGGTCCCCAAGAGACCCAGTACTTC. Translating it yields CASSGTGPQETQYF.